A selection of T cell receptor beta chains follows, all from one sample in a study of cytomegalovirus exposure and HLA in healthy donors. TCRdb keeps only in-frame clones here, not all; method: immunoSEQ multiplex PCR. In the table there are roughly 110,000 clones, about 71% of which are singletons. Sequencing was performed on PBMCs. These receptors were taken from a boy aged 5-17 years in good health and CMV-seronegative. The CDR3 runs from the conserved cysteine through the conserved F or W. A D gene is named only where the DNA matches it firmly. Clone sizes are given selectively: once, few, many, or a class where the clone is expanded.

V gene	clone size	CDR3 length	D gene	J gene	CDR3 DNA	CDR3 protein
TRBV28	.	13	TRBD2	TRBJ2-7	TGTGCCAGCAGAGGGCGGGGGTTTATCGAGCAGTACTTC	CASRGRGFIEQYF
TRBV5-4	.	14	.	TRBJ1-1	TGTGCCAGCAGCTGGGACACTTTGAACACTGAAGCTTTCTTT	CASSWDTLNTEAFF
TRBV28	few	15	TRBD1	TRBJ2-7	TGTGCCAGCAGCCCTTCAGGGACAGGGCCCTACGAGCAGTACTTC	CASSPSGTGPYEQYF
TRBV2	.	15	TRBD2	TRBJ2-1	TGTGCCAGCAGTGGGGTGGGCGGGAGAGCCAATGAGCAGTTCTTC	CASSGVGGRANEQFF
TRBV19	.	15	.	TRBJ1-5	TGTGCCAGTAGTATTGCTGCACTTAGCAATCAGCCCCAGCATTTT	CASSIAALSNQPQHF
TRBV7-9	.	13	.	TRBJ1-2	TGTGCCAGCAGCTTGTTGTCCGACTATGGCTACACCTTC	CASSLLSDYGYTF
TRBV15	.	11	.	TRBJ2-1	TGTGCCACCAGCAGTGCGGGGGAGCAGTTCTTC	CATSSAGEQFF
TRBV28	few	13	.	TRBJ1-5	TGTGCCAGCAGTTATCAGGGAAATCAGCCCCAGCATTTT	CASSYQGNQPQHF
TRBV29-1	.	13	.	TRBJ2-7	TGCAGCGTTCTTCGCGGGAACTCCTACGAGCAGTACTTC	CSVLRGNSYEQYF
TRBV12-5	.	15	.	TRBJ1-1	TGTGCTAGTGGTTCCTTTAACCCCAGGGGTACTGAAGCTTTCTTT	CASGSFNPRGTEAFF
TRBV6-1	.	14	TRBD1	TRBJ1-1	TGTGCCAGCAGCGCCGGGACAGGGCGCACTGAAGCTTTCTTT	CASSAGTGRTEAFF
TRBV7-6	once	15	TRBD1	TRBJ2-5	TGTGCCAGCAGCTTAGAACAGGGGTGGCAAGAGACCCAGTACTTC	CASSLEQGWQETQYF
TRBV12-5	.	15	TRBD1	TRBJ2-3	TGTGCTAGTGGTTTGGGGGACAGGGACCCAGATACGCAGTATTTT	CASGLGDRDPDTQYF
TRBV4-1	.	17	TRBD1	TRBJ1-4	TGCGCCAGCAGCCAAGTTTTGACAGGGGGCGCGGTTGAAAAACTGTTTTTT	CASSQVLTGGAVEKLFF
TRBV30	few	15	TRBD1	TRBJ1-2	TGTGCCTGGAGCATAGGGACAGGAGCTAACTATGGCTACACCTTC	CAWSIGTGANYGYTF
TRBV11-2	.	13	TRBD1	TRBJ1-1	TGTGCCAGCAGCTCGACAGGGGCCCCTGAAGCTTTCTTT	CASSSTGAPEAFF
TRBV15	.	15	.	TRBJ2-2	TGTGCCACCAGCAGAGAAAGACAGAACACCGGGGAGCTGTTTTTT	CATSRERQNTGELFF
TRBV2	.	14	TRBD1	TRBJ2-4	TGTGCCAGCAGTGCACAGGGGGCCAAAAACATTCAGTACTTC	CASSAQGAKNIQYF
TRBV19	.	12	.	TRBJ1-1	TGTGCCAGTAGTCTAAGGAACACTGAAGCTTTCTTT	CASSLRNTEAFF
TRBV7-9	.	15	.	TRBJ1-5	TGTGCCAGCAGCTTCGGGACAACCGGAATTTTGCCCCAGCATTTT	CASSFGTTGILPQHF
TRBV10-1	.	13	.	TRBJ2-3	TGCGCCAGCAGCCCCCTTGTAGCAGATACGCAGTATTTT	CASSPLVADTQYF
TRBV9	few	18	.	TRBJ2-1	TGTGCCAGCAGCCCCCGATATTCCCGACTTAGAGATGTCAATGAGCAGTTCTTC	CASSPRYSRLRDVNEQFF
TRBV27	few	14	.	TRBJ1-4	TGTGCCAGCAGTCCCGGGGTGCTCAATGAAAAACTGTTTTTT	CASSPGVLNEKLFF
TRBV13	.	12	.	TRBJ2-7	TGTGCCAGCAGCACACCTCCGGGCGAGCAGTACTTC	CASSTPPGEQYF
TRBV2	.	13	TRBD1	TRBJ1-1	TGTGCCAGCACCTACCATCGGACAGGTGAAGCTTTCTTT	CASTYHRTGEAFF
TRBV27	few	13	.	TRBJ2-2	TGTGCCAGCAGTTTTTATGTCACCGGGGAGCTGTTTTTT	CASSFYVTGELFF
TRBV5-1	few	16	TRBD1	TRBJ1-2	TGCGCCAGCAAACAGACAGGGGGCAATGGAAACTATGGCTACACCTTC	CASKQTGGNGNYGYTF
TRBV10-3	.	13	.	TRBJ1-2	TGTGCCATCAGTGTGGACAGTCGCTATGGCTACACCTTC	CAISVDSRYGYTF
TRBV5-6	.	14	TRBD1	TRBJ1-2	TGTGCCAGCAGCTGGGACAGTTTTAACTATGGCTACACCTTC	CASSWDSFNYGYTF
TRBV2	.	15	TRBD1	TRBJ1-1	TGTGCCAGCAGTTTATCGGGACAGTTGAACACTGAAGCTTTCTTT	CASSLSGQLNTEAFF
TRBV6-5	.	15	TRBD2	TRBJ2-2	TGTGCCAGCAGGAACCTAGCGGGGGACACCGGGGAGCTGTTTTTT	CASRNLAGDTGELFF
TRBV2	few	14	.	TRBJ1-1	TGTGCCAGCAGTCAGGGCAAAAGGACCACTGAAGCTTTCTTT	CASSQGKRTTEAFF
TRBV27	few	14	.	TRBJ2-2	TGTGCCAGCACCCCGGGGGTGCCCCCCGGGGAGCTGTTTTTT	CASTPGVPPGELFF
TRBV6-1	medium-sized	16	.	TRBJ1-1	TGTGCCAGCAGCGAAAGCCGCAAACGGGTGAACACTGAAGCTTTCTTT	CASSESRKRVNTEAFF
TRBV5-4	few	14	TRBD1	TRBJ1-2	TGTGCCAGCAGCCCCACTTGGGCAGGGGGTGGCTACACCTTC	CASSPTWAGGGYTF
TRBV14	.	14	.	TRBJ1-1	TGTGCCAGCAGCCAAGTGGCGAGGGCGTTTTCAGCTTTCTTT	CASSQVARAFSAFF
TRBV4-2	.	14	.	TRBJ2-5	TGTGCCAGCAGCACATCGACTAGTAGGGAGACCCAGTACTTC	CASSTSTSRETQYF
TRBV4-1	.	14	TRBD1	TRBJ2-7	TGCGCCAGCACGCAAGACAGGGTATCCTACGAGCAGTACTTC	CASTQDRVSYEQYF
TRBV7-3	.	14	TRBD2	TRBJ2-1	TGTGCCAGCAGCTTGCGGCGGGGGGACAATGAGCAGTTCTTC	CASSLRRGDNEQFF
TRBV5-1	.	16	TRBD2	TRBJ2-3	TGCGCCAGCAGCCCGGGACTAGCGGCTAGCACAGATACGCAGTATTTT	CASSPGLAASTDTQYF
TRBV7-9	.	14	TRBD2	TRBJ2-1	TGTGCCAGCAGCCAGGGACTAGCGGGACCTGAGCAGTTCTTC	CASSQGLAGPEQFF
TRBV7-2	.	14	.	TRBJ1-5	TGTGCCAGCAGCTCGAGCAGGGGTAATCAGCCCCAGCATTTT	CASSSSRGNQPQHF
TRBV7-9	.	15	TRBD2	TRBJ2-7	TGTGCCAGCAGCTTGGAGCGGGGGAGCTCCTACGAGCAGTACTTC	CASSLERGSSYEQYF
TRBV19	.	13	TRBD1	TRBJ1-5	TGTGCCAGTGGGGACAGGGGTGGTCAGCCCCAGCATTTT	CASGDRGGQPQHF
TRBV18	.	17	.	TRBJ2-6	TGTGCCAGCTCACTTCTGACCTGGGCTGAGGGGGCCAACGTCCTGACTTTC	CASSLLTWAEGANVLTF
TRBV7-3	few	12	.	TRBJ1-1	TGTGCCAGCAGCCCCCCCGGGAGAGAAGCTTTCTTT	CASSPPGREAFF
TRBV7-2	.	13	.	TRBJ2-7	TGTGCCAGCAGTCACGGGGGGCCCGGTGAGCAGTACTTC	CASSHGGPGEQYF
TRBV5-1	.	13	TRBD1	TRBJ2-7	TGCGCCAGCAGCTGGGACAGTACCTACGAGCAGTACTTC	CASSWDSTYEQYF
TRBV7-2	.	15	.	TRBJ1-5	TGTGCCAGCAGCTTAGGTGTCAGGGAGGGCCAGCCCCAGCATTTT	CASSLGVREGQPQHF
TRBV5-6	.	13	TRBD1	TRBJ2-7	TGTGCCAGCAGCTCAACAGGGGACGACGAGCAGTACTTC	CASSSTGDDEQYF